The 13 T cell receptor beta chains below all came from one sample that was sequenced in a study of cytomegalovirus exposure and HLA in healthy donors. Generated by immunoSEQ multiplex PCR, the TCRdb table keeps only in-frame clones and is missing some. The sample carries over 200,000 clones, approximately 82% recorded once. Material: PBMCs. These receptors all stem from a woman aged 18-35 years in good health and CMV-seronegative.

V usage is TRBV27 and J usage is TRBJ1-2; 7 bases match TRBD1. V was clipped by 8 bases and J by 4 bases; unmatched bases: 13. Germline CDR1 is MNHEY and CDR2 is SMNVEV (reference sequence). This CDR3 has 15 amino acids. In DNA, the CDR3 is TGTGCCAGCGGCGCAGGGGGTATATCCACCTATGGCTACACCTTC. Translated, it gives CASGAGGISTYGYTF.

The chain employs TRBV9 and TRBJ1-5; D is perhaps TRBD1 (6 bases). The CDR3 loop spans 14 amino acids. V was shortened by 4 bases and J by 7 bases, with 15 bases between the two germline ends. CDR1 and CDR2 from the germline V gene are SGDLS and YYNGEE. The CDR3 spells CASSPGGVRQPQHF. CDR3 coding DNA: TGTGCCAGCAGCCCCGGGGGCGTGCGGCAGCCCCAGCATTTT. Based on the CDR3 plus reference TRBV9 and TRBJ1-5, the full variable domain is DSGVTQTPKHLITATGQRVTLRCSPRSGDLSVYWYQQSLDQGLQFLIQYYNGEERAKGNILERFSAQQFPDLHSELNLSSLELGDSALYFCASSPGGVRQPQHFGDGTRLSIL.

Note on this clone: Within the sample, other DNA sequences also encode this same CDR3. The chain couples TRBV5-1 to TRBJ1-5; TRBD1 might be the D (5 bases). Trimming cost V 4 bases and J 0 bases, with 8 bases left between them. The CDR3 loop spans 14 amino acids. Germline assignment: CDR1 SGHRS and CDR2 YFSETQ. The CDR3 spells CASSRDPSNQPQHF. CDR3 nucleotides: TGCGCCAGCAGCAGGGACCCTAGCAATCAGCCCCAGCATTTT.

The V call is TRBV30, the J call TRBJ2-4, with D unresolved. This CDR3 has 12 amino acids. The V gene lost 1 base and the J gene lost 8 bases, with 9 bases spanning the gap. Germline V gene sequence: CDR1 GTSNPN, CDR2 SVGIG (reference sequence). CDR3 amino acids: CAWSAGRDIQYF. The CDR3 nucleotides read TGTGCCTGGAGTGCCGGAAGGGACATTCAGTACTTC.

This CDR3 reads CASSSALGSQFYEQYF. The CDR3 DNA is TGTGCCAGCAGTTCCGCTTTGGGCTCCCAGTTTTACGAGCAGTACTTC. This rearrangement joins TRBV28 to TRBJ2-7; D gene ambiguous. The CDR3 length is 16 residues. Trimming took off 4 bases at V and 4 bases at J, with 20 bases between the two ends. Germline V gene sequence: CDR1 MDHEN, CDR2 SYDVKM.

V and J are TRBV27 and TRBJ1-5; a possible D gene is TRBD1 (6 bases). Trimming took 2 bases from V and 6 from J, leaving 17 bases between them. The CDR3 sequence is 16 residues long. CDR1 is MNHEY and CDR2 is SMNVEV in the germline V gene (reference sequence). The CDR3 DNA follows: TGTGCCAGCAGTTTAAATGGGGGGGCGGGTGGTCAGCCCCAGCATTTT. Its translation is CASSLNGGAGGQPQHF.

The genes are TRBV6-5 and TRBJ1-1; D is possibly TRBD1 (5 bases). V was trimmed by 6 bases and J by 1 base, leaving 15 bases between them. Germline CDR1 and CDR2: MNHEY and SVGAGI. CDR3 length: 15 amino acids. The CDR3 nucleotides read TGTGCCAGCAGCTTAGTGGGGGGGAAGAACACTGAAGCTTTCTTT. It is translated as CASSLVGGKNTEAFF.

This clone appeared once. This chain joins TRBV6-1 and TRBJ1-5; 7 bases match TRBD1. CDR1 and CDR2 (germline): MNHNS, SASEGT. CDR3 length equals 14 residues. Trimming removed 5 bases from V and 6 bases from J; junction bases left unmatched: 7. CDR3 protein: CASSNRQGPQPQHF. For the CDR3, the DNA is TGTGCCAGCAGTAACAGACAGGGTCCTCAGCCCCAGCATTTT.

The chain uses TRBV30 and TRBJ2-7; D gene uncertain. Germline assignment: CDR1 GTSNPN and CDR2 SVGIG (reference sequence). Trimming removed 3 bases at V and 6 bases at J, with 12 bases between. The CDR3 is 12 amino acids. The CDR3 sequence is CAWRATVSEQYF. The CDR3 DNA reads as TGTGCCTGGAGGGCCACAGTCTCCGAGCAGTACTTC.

The rearrangement uses TRBV27 and TRBJ2-7; 7 bases agree with TRBD2. The junction had 4 bases not matched to a gene; V was cut back by 0 bases and J by 2 bases. CDR3 length: 15 residues. CDR1 MNHEY and CDR2 SMNVEV come from the germline V gene (reference sequence). The CDR3 loop is CASSLSPSGTYEQYF. The CDR3 region has the DNA TGTGCCAGCAGTTTATCCCCTAGCGGTACCTACGAGCAGTACTTC.

The chain employs TRBV7-6 and TRBJ1-5; D remains unclear. With 0 bases removed from V and 0 bases from J, the gap between germline ends came to 6 bases. The CDR3 spans 15 residues. Germline assignment: CDR1 SGHVS and CDR2 FNYEAQ. The CDR3 is CASSLAGYSNQPQHF. The CDR3 DNA reads as TGTGCCAGCAGCTTAGCAGGATATAGCAATCAGCCCCAGCATTTT. The variable domain in full, completed from reference TRBV7-6 and TRBJ1-5, reads GAGVSQSPRYKVTKRGQDVALRCDPISGHVSLYWYRQALGQGPEFLTYFNYEAQQDKSGLPNDRFSAERPEGSISTLTIQRTEQRDSAMYRCASSLAGYSNQPQHFGDGTRLSIL.

The CDR3 coding sequence is TGTGCCAGCAGCCGTGAGACGCGATCCTACGAGCAGTACTTC. Protein sequence: CASSRETRSYEQYF. This rearrangement joins TRBV5-5 to TRBJ2-7; no definite D call. V gave up 4 bases and J gave up 1 base, with 12 bases separating them. The CDR3 extends over 14 amino acids. CDR1 is SGHKS, CDR2 YYEKEE, per germline (reference sequence).

This chain joins TRBV15 and TRBJ2-7, with 10 bases that match TRBD1. The germline V gene has CDR1 LNHNV and CDR2 YYDKDF (reference sequence). V lost 5 bases and J lost 3; bases outside the gene matches: 16. The CDR3 spans 18 residues. The CDR3 DNA is TGTGCCACCAGCGGAGGACAGGGGGGCCTAGCGGACGGCTACGAGCAGTACTTC. This sequence encodes CATSGGQGGLADGYEQYF. Variable domain in full (rest from reference TRBV15 and TRBJ2-7): DAMVIQNPRYQVTQFGKPVTLSCSQTLNHNVMYWYQQKSSQAPKLLFHYYDKDFNNEADTPDNFQSRRPNTSFCFLDIRSPGLGDTAMYLCATSGGQGGLADGYEQYFGPGTRLTVT.